The text below deals with one T cell receptor (beta chain). V dropped 1 base and J dropped 2 bases, with 11 bases sitting between them. This CDR3 spans 15 amino acids. Germline lookup yields CDR1 MDHEN and CDR2 SYDVKM. These data originate in a study of blood T cell repertoires in COVID-19. Turning to the study itself: Samples representing acute and convalescent COVID-19 were sourced from the United States, Italy and Spain. Nucleic acid was either cDNA or gDNA, and it came from T cells, B-cell-depleted T cells, or PBMCs.

Per the original methods: Reference gene primer amplification yielded estimated nucleated cell counts. Using immunoSEQ multiplex PCR, the repertoire was profiled, and TCRdb retains in-frame clones only, with some absent. The V and J calls and the clone size are those of that table, but D and trimming were determined from the DNA. The sample lists about 120,000 clones, about 85% occurring once. The sequence came from a man aged 60 to 69 with acute or convalescent COVID-19. The V gene is TRBV28, the J gene TRBJ1-1; no firm D call. The sequenced sample was peripheral blood. Written as DNA, the CDR3 is TGTGCCAGCAGTTTATACGGGGAGATTAACACTGAAGCTTTCTTT. It codes for CASSLYGEINTEAFF. Complete variable domain (other parts from reference TRBV28 and TRBJ1-1): DVKVTQSSRYLVKRTGEKVFLECVQDMDHENMFWYRQDPGLGLRLIYFSYDVKMKEKGDIPEGYSVSREKKERFSLILESASTNQTSMYLCASSLYGEINTEAFFGQGTRLTVV.